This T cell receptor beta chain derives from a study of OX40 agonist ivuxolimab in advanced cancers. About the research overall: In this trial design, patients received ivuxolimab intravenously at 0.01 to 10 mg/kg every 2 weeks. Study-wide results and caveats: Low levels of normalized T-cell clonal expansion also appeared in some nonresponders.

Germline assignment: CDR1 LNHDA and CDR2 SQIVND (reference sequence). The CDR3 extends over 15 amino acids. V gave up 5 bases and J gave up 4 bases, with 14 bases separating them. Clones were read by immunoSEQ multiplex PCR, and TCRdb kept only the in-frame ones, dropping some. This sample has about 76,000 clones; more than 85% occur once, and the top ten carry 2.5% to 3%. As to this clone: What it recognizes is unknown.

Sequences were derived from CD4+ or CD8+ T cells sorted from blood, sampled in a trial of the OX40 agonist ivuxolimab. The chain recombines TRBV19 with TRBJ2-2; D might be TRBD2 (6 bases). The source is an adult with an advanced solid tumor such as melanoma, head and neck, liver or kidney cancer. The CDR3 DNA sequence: TGTGCCAGTAGTCCCCGGGGGTCGGTCACCGGGGAGCTGTTTTTT. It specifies CASSPRGSVTGELFF.